This T cell receptor (beta chain) derives from a study of CD8+ T cells in alopecia areata. The treatment: oral pan-JAK inhibitor, 5-10 mg twice daily. Alopecia areata patients had lesional scalp punch biopsies and peripheral blood taken from them. cDNA prepared by RNA extraction and subsequent reverse transcription served as the template for sequencing. The protocol was immunoSEQ multiplex PCR, while the TCRdb copy is restricted to in-frame clones and leaves out a portion. The sample consists of about 220,000 clones, about 58% of them appearing once. This TCR was sampled from a human donor with alopecia areata. Sequenced here: CD4+ T cells sorted from blood, sampled at week 4, from a patient treated with tofacitinib.

CDR3 amino acids: CASSRGQGPYGYTF. The CDR3 DNA reads as TGTGCCAGCAGCCGCGGACAGGGCCCCTATGGCTACACCTTC. The genes are TRBV6-5 and TRBJ1-2, with TRBD1 matching over 8 bases. Germline lookup yields CDR1 MNHEY and CDR2 SVGAGI. V shed 6 bases and J 4 bases; nucleotides not matched to a gene: 7. CDR3 length: 14 amino acids.